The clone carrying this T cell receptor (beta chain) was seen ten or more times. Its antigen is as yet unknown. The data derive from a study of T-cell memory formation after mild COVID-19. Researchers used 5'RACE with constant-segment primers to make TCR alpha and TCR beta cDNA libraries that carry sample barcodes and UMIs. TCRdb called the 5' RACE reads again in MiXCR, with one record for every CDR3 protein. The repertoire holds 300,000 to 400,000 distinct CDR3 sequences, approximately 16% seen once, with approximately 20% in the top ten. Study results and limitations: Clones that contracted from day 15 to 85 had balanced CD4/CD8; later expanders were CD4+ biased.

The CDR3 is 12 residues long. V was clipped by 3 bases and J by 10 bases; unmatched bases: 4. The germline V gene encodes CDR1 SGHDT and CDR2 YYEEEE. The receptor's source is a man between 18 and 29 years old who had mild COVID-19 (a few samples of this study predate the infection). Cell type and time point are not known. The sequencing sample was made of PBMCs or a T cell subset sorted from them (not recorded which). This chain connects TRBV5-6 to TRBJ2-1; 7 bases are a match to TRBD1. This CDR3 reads CASSWDRGEQFF. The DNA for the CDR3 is TGTGCCAGCAGCTGGGACAGAGGGGAGCAGTTCTTC.